This TCR beta chain was profiled in a study of beta chain features in type 1 diabetes. Expressed TCRB transcripts got sequenced, as all isolated RNA was reverse transcribed. Only in-frame clones appear in the TCRdb table, and some are missing; sequencing was by immunoSEQ multiplex PCR. The sample includes 300,000 or so clones, 6.5% to 10% of them seen just once. Notes on this clone: The antigen is undetermined.

All of the sorted populations showed purity greater than 95%. The CDR3 spans 15 residues. V gave up 3 bases and J gave up 1 base, with 13 bases separating them. The germline V gene has CDR1 KGHSH and CDR2 LQKENI. Whole-study findings and limits: Among patients with Type 1 diabetes, TCRB CDR3s were moderately but significantly shorter in every one of the four CD4+ subsets. In these data, an HLA type influence on TCRB rearrangement remained unresolved.

This receptor was obtained from a woman aged 18-35 years in good health. The sample was central memory CD4+ T cells from blood. The chain has TRBV18 and TRBJ2-7, with a tentative D call TRBD2 (6 bases). This CDR3 is CASSPGLLDSYEQYF. DNA of the CDR3: TGTGCCAGCTCACCGGGACTCCTAGATTCCTACGAGCAGTACTTC.